This T cell receptor (beta chain) stems from a study of preoperative IRX-2 immunotherapy in early breast cancer. This CDR3 is 14 amino acids long. The ends were cut back, 5 bases at V and 6 bases at J, with 17 bases in the middle. CDR1 SEHNR and CDR2 FQNEAQ come from the germline V gene (reference sequence). Using immunoSEQ multiplex PCR, the repertoire was profiled, and TCRdb retains in-frame clones only, with some absent. The repertoire consists of under 30,000 clones, with 80% to 90% occurring once and the leading ten covering about 30%. Treatment in this sample: preoperative locoregional IRX-2 cytokine immunotherapy. This phase Ib study tested locoregional IRX-2 cytokine immunotherapy given before surgery.

The sequence was obtained from a human donor with breast cancer. The genes are TRBV7-9 and TRBJ2-7; D possibly corresponds to TRBD1 (5 bases). The sequenced sample was tumor tissue, obtained after IRX-2 immunotherapy. CDR3 in amino acids: CASSDPLRAFEQYF. Written as DNA, the CDR3 is TGTGCCAGCAGCGATCCTCTCAGGGCCTTCGAGCAGTACTTC. Drawing the rest from reference TRBV7-9 and TRBJ2-7, the complete variable domain is DTGVSQNPRHKITKRGQNVTFRCDPISEHNRLYWYRQTLGQGPEFLTYFQNEAQLEKSRLLSDRFSAERPKGSFSTLEIQRTEQGDSAMYLCASSDPLRAFEQYFGPGTRLTVT.